A single sample is the source of the 15 T cell receptor beta chains below, sequenced in a study of control samples from healthy donors and cancer patients (dated by TCRdb to 2020 to 2022). The library came from the immunoSEQ multiplex PCR assay. TCRdb carries this immuneACCESS record with in-frame sequences only. Its versions omit some clonotypes, under half of them owing to an unresolved V gene in the studies checked, with the rest unexplained. Within this sample are about 160,000 clones, with around 90% of them counted one time only. The ten largest clones take up approximately 12% of the sample. The sample taken for sequencing was blood. These receptors originate from a man aged 25-45 years in good health.

In this sample, this clone turned up a few times. The chain carries TRBV7-9 and TRBJ1-1, with D possibly TRBD1 on 5 matching bases. With 7 bases removed from V and 6 bases from J, the gap between germline ends came to 12 bases. This CDR3 has 12 amino acids. Germline V gene sequence: CDR1 SEHNR, CDR2 FQNEAQ (reference sequence). The CDR3 spells CASNLRDPEAFF. For the CDR3, the DNA is TGTGCCAGCAACCTAAGGGACCCTGAAGCTTTCTTT.

V and J are TRBV3-1 (or the pseudogene TRBV3-2) and TRBJ2-3; the D call may be TRBD1 or TRBD2 (5 bases each). The V end lost 0 bases, the J end lost 2 bases, and 18 bases lay between the germline ends. The CDR3 is 18 amino acids. Germline V CDR1 and CDR2: LGHDT, YNNKEL (reference sequence). The CDR3 coding sequence is TGTGCCAGCAGCCAAGAATTGTTAGGGACCCGCGCCACAGATACGCAGTATTTT. The encoded protein is CASSQELLGTRATDTQYF.

A single count supports this clone. The chain employs TRBV9 and TRBJ2-3; 11 positions match TRBD2. The V gene end was trimmed by 4 bases and the J gene end by 2 bases; junction bases not matched to a gene: 12. Germline CDR1 is SGDLS and CDR2 is YYNGEE. The CDR3 runs 18 residues. Written as DNA, the CDR3 is TGTGCCAGCAGCTCCGATACTAGCGGGGGTTGGGTCACAGATACGCAGTATTTT. Its translation: CASSSDTSGGWVTDTQYF.

The chain combines TRBV28 with TRBJ1-5; 7 bases are shared with TRBD1. This CDR3 has 16 residues. V was pared by 2 bases and J by 5 bases, with 9 bases of the junction left unmatched. Germline-derived CDR1 and CDR2 are MDHEN and SYDVKM. CDR3 in DNA: TGTGCCAGCAGTTTAACGCTAGTGGACAGGCATCAGCCCCAGCATTTT. Protein product: CASSLTLVDRHQPQHF.

The rearrangement uses TRBV18 and TRBJ2-3; D unclear. CDR3 length: 11 amino acids. Trimming removed 2 bases at V and 7 bases at J, with 4 bases between. From germline, CDR1 is KGHSH and CDR2 LQKENI. In DNA, the CDR3 is TGTGCCAGCTCACCAACGAATACGCAGTATTTT. Amino acids: CASSPTNTQYF.

The chain combines TRBV2 with TRBJ2-2; a possible D gene is TRBD1 (5 bases). Germline loops: CDR1 SNHLY, CDR2 FYNNEI. V dropped 8 bases and J dropped 2 bases, with 9 bases sitting between them. This CDR3 has 13 amino acids. This CDR3 is CASGAGNTGELFF. DNA of the CDR3: TGTGCCAGCGGGGCCGGAAACACCGGGGAGCTGTTTTTT.

This sequence joins TRBV7-9 and TRBJ2-1; unclear D gene. Germline loops: CDR1 SEHNR, CDR2 FQNEAQ (reference sequence). V lost 5 bases and J lost 7, with 18 bases in between. There are 15 residues in the CDR3. CDR3 sequence: CASSPSLIMRNEQFF. The CDR3 DNA reads as TGTGCCAGCAGCCCAAGCTTGATAATGAGGAATGAGCAGTTCTTC.

V usage is TRBV6-5 and J usage is TRBJ2-3, with a weak D call TRBD2 (6 bases). CDR3 length: 14 residues. V shed 2 bases and J shed 0 bases, with 6 bases lying between them. The germline CDR1 and CDR2 sequences are MNHEY and SVGAGI. In nucleotides, the CDR3 is TGTGCCAGCAGTTACGGACTAAGCACAGATACGCAGTATTTT. Translated, it gives CASSYGLSTDTQYF.

The rearrangement uses TRBV6-2 or TRBV6-3 and TRBJ2-1; D is undetermined. The CDR3 is 18 residues long. The V and J ends lost 2 bases and 5 bases respectively, with 22 bases between them. The germline V gene encodes CDR1 MNHEY and CDR2 SVGEGT. The CDR3 here is CASSYAAQEANLDNEQFF. The CDR3 region has the DNA TGTGCCAGCAGTTACGCAGCCCAGGAAGCGAACCTCGACAATGAGCAGTTCTTC.

The chain links TRBV28 to TRBJ2-3, with TRBD2 matching over 8 bases. V shed 7 bases and J 4 bases; nucleotides not matched to a gene: 7. Germline V gives CDR1 MDHEN, CDR2 SYDVKM. This CDR3 is built from 14 residues. The CDR3 loop is CASTPGGSPDTQYF. The CDR3 nucleotides read TGTGCCAGCACCCCGGGAGGGAGCCCAGATACGCAGTATTTT.

The chain has TRBV14 and TRBJ1-5; D not certain. V was shortened by 1 base and J by 7 bases, with 8 bases between the two germline ends. The CDR3 runs 13 residues. Germline V gives CDR1 SGHDN, CDR2 FVKESK. DNA of the CDR3: TGTGCCAGCAGCCAAGGAAACCGACAGCCCCAGCATTTT. Residues: CASSQGNRQPQHF.

The chain uses TRBV7-9 and TRBJ2-7, with 7 bases lining up with TRBD1. The CDR3 is made up of 15 amino acids. The germline V gene encodes CDR1 SEHNR and CDR2 FQNEAQ (reference sequence). Germline trimming cut 5 bases from V and 7 bases from J; bases unmatched to any gene: 14. The CDR3 nucleotides are TGTGCCAGCAGCCCTACGACAGGGCAGCTGGGAGAGCAGTACTTC. This encodes CASSPTTGQLGEQYF.

The rearrangement links TRBV5-5 to TRBJ2-1; D gene ambiguous. Germline CDR1 is SGHKS and CDR2 is YYEKEE (reference sequence). Trimming pared 7 bases from V and 9 bases from J, leaving 20 bases between. There are 14 residues in the CDR3. The CDR3 region has the DNA TGTGCCAGCCGACTTCAGACGGCGGATGTTGAGCAGTTCTTC. Encoded protein: CASRLQTADVEQFF.

The DNA for the CDR3 is TGTGCCAGCTCACCAATACGAGAGACCCAGTACTTC. Its protein is CASSPIRETQYF. The rearrangement uses TRBV18 and TRBJ2-5; D remains unclear. The CDR3 runs 12 residues. Per the germline V gene, CDR1 is KGHSH and CDR2 is LQKENI. Trimming pared 2 bases from V and 4 bases from J, leaving 5 bases between.

The chain links TRBV18 to TRBJ1-1; D is possibly TRBD1 (5 bases). Deletions cut 6 bases from V and 6 bases from J, with 20 bases between. The germline V gene has CDR1 KGHSH and CDR2 LQKENI. The CDR3 contains 15 residues. The CDR3 loop is CASSTGARTTAEAFF. Here the CDR3 DNA reads TGTGCCAGCTCCACCGGGGCGAGGACCACCGCTGAAGCTTTCTTT.